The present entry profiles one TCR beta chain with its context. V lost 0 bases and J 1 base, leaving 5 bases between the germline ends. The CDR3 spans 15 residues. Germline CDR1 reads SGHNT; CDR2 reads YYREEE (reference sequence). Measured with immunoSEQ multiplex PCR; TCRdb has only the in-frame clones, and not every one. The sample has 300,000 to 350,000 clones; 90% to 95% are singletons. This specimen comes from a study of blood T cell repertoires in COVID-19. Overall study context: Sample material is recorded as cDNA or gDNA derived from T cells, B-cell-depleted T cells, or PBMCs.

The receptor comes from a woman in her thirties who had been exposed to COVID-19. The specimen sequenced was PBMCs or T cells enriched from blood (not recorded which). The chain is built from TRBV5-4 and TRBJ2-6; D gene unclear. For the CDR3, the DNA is TGTGCCAGCAGCTTGGACGGGTCTGGGGCCAACGTCCTGACTTTC. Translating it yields CASSLDGSGANVLTF.